Each of the 30 T cell receptor beta chains below was sequenced from the same sample in a study of regulatory T cells in long-lasting Graves disease. Arm-PCR of CDR3 regions with iRepertoire HTBI primers generated TCR beta libraries. TCRdb independently ran MiXCR on the multiplex PCR reads; one entry per CDR3 protein. This table has 400,000 to 500,000 distinct CDR3 sequences, around 15% appearing once. The time point denotes: newly diagnosed GD, antithyroid drugs for less than 3 months. PBMC-extracted RNA yielded the TCR library. This same sample was also part of a study on T cells in Graves' hyperthyroidism and ophthalmopathy.

Source: peripheral blood mononuclear cells (PBMCs), taken at new diagnosis, from a patient treated with antithyroid drugs. These receptors were collected from a woman aged 25-40 years with Graves disease.

Note on this clonotype: It may be a read error: a sequence one base away is much more abundant. The chain joins TRBV7-3 to TRBJ2-1; D might be TRBD1 (6 bases). The CDR3 contains 13 residues. CDR1 is SGHTA and CDR2 is FQGTGA in the germline V gene. The CDR3 nucleotides read TGTGCCAGCAGGACCGAATGGGACAATGAGCAGCTCTTC. As protein: CASRTEWDNEQLF.

Notes on this clonotype: A much larger clonotype is one base distant, so this may be a read error. The rearrangement links TRBV7-9 to TRBJ2-3; TRBD2 matches 7 bases. Germline assignment: CDR1 SEHNR and CDR2 FQNEAQ (reference sequence). Unmatched junction bases numbered 4, after V lost 1 base and J lost 3 bases. There are 15 residues in the CDR3. The chain's CDR3 is CASSLGLAETDTQYF. The CDR3 coding sequence is TGTGCCAGCAGCTTAGGACTAGCTGAGACAGATACGCAGTATTTT.

Comments on this clonotype: The likely explanation is a read error, given a far larger clone one base away. It is likely a read error, because the conserved phenylalanine at the end of the CDR3 is missing. This chain's CDR3 is CASSYGRVTEAFL. The CDR3 DNA reads TGTGCCAGCAGTTATGGGCGAGTGACTGAAGCTTTCCTT. The V gene is TRBV6-5, the J gene TRBJ1-1; D remains ambiguous. CDR1 and CDR2 from the germline V gene are MNHEY and SVGAGI. The CDR3 length is 13 residues. V lost 3 bases to trimming and J lost 5 bases, with 10 bases between them.

Regarding this clonotype: This may come from a read error, since a much larger clone is one base off. The CDR3 DNA is TGTGCCAGCAGGGGATGGACAATAGAGTACCTGTACTTC. Encoded protein: CASRGWTIEYLYF. V usage is TRBV6-4 and J usage is TRBJ2-5, with D possibly being TRBD1 (5 bases). Trimming left V 6 bases short and J 13 bases short, with 21 bases between. The germline CDR1 and CDR2 sequences are MRHNA and SNTAGT. This CDR3 spans 13 amino acids.

The V call is TRBV11-2, the J call TRBJ2-1, with 11 bases that match TRBD2. The trim removed 8 bases at V and 0 bases at J, leaving 6 bases unmatched. Germline assignment: CDR1 SGHAT and CDR2 FQNNGV. The length of the CDR3 is 16 residues. CDR3 sequence (DNA): TGTGCCAGCCGTAGCGGGGGGGAGTACTCCTACAATGAGCAGTTCTTC. Its translation is CASRSGGEYSYNEQFF.

This clonotype came up many times. The chain joins TRBV20-1 to TRBJ2-1; no definite D call. This CDR3 is 12 amino acids long. V lost 3 bases to trimming and J lost 7 bases, with 10 bases between them. Germline V CDR1 and CDR2: DFQATT, SNEGSKA (reference sequence). The DNA for the CDR3 is TGCAGTGCTAGTTCACTATTGAATGAGCAGTTCTTC. Translation gives CSASSLLNEQFF.

At least ten counts were recorded for this clonotype. The chain uses TRBV6-5 and TRBJ1-5; TRBD1 aligns across 9 bases. V trimming: 4 bases; J trimming: 6 bases; junction bases outside the gene matches: 10. The CDR3 sequence is 16 residues long. The germline CDR1 and CDR2 sequences are MNHEY and SVGAGI. This CDR3 reads CASSSTGQGSGQPQHF. CDR3 sequence (DNA): TGTGCCAGCAGTTCCACGGGACAGGGCAGCGGTCAGCCCCAGCATTTT.

About this clonotype itself: This may come from a read error, since a much larger clone is one base off. The J gene is TRBJ2-1, the V gene TRBV9; 12 nucleotides line up with TRBD2. CDR3 size: 18 residues. Germline V gene lookup returns CDR1 SGDLS and CDR2 YYNGEE. This CDR3 is CASSSGLAGLSSYNKQFF. The CDR3 DNA reads as TGCGCCAGCAGCTCTGGACTAGCGGGACTGAGCTCCTACAATAAGCAGTTCTTC.

A few counts support this clonotype. The chain is built from TRBV20-1 and TRBJ2-3; 8 nucleotides align to TRBD2. The CDR3 is made up of 15 amino acids. With 3 bases clipped from V and 4 bases from J, the junction kept 9 bases outside the gene matches. Germline V gene sequence: CDR1 DFQATT, CDR2 SNEGSKA (reference sequence). The CDR3 is CSARSGREGPDTQYF. The CDR3 DNA reads as TGCAGTGCTAGGTCGGGTCGGGAGGGCCCAGATACGCAGTATTTT.

Only a few counts were recorded for this clonotype. This chain connects TRBV20-1 to TRBJ2-3; D gene uncertain. Germline lookup yields CDR1 DFQATT and CDR2 SNEGSKA (reference sequence). Trimming removed 7 bases from V and 6 bases from J, with 20 bases in between. This CDR3 comprises 14 residues. This CDR3 is CSVVLRSGLDTQYF. CDR3 DNA sequence: TGCAGTGTGGTACTGCGGTCCGGTCTGGATACGCAGTATTTT.

This clonotype was counted many times. This sequence joins TRBV7-9 and TRBJ2-1; unclear D gene. Trimming took off 5 bases at V and 0 bases at J, with 17 bases between the two ends. Germline loops: CDR1 SEHNR, CDR2 FQNEAQ (reference sequence). The CDR3 is 17 amino acids. The CDR3 sequence: CASSRKELGLSYNEQFF. The CDR3 DNA is TGTGCCAGCAGCCGGAAAGAGCTGGGCCTCTCCTACAATGAGCAGTTCTTC.

This clonotype was counted ten times or more. J is TRBJ2-7 and V is TRBV11-1; 9 bases match TRBD1. The germline V gene has CDR1 SGHAT and CDR2 FQDESV (reference sequence). With 4 bases clipped from V and 2 bases from J, the junction kept 3 bases outside the gene matches. The length of the CDR3 is 14 residues. The CDR3, as DNA: TGTGCCAGCAGCTCCCGGGACAGGGCCTACGAGCAGTACTTC. Translating it yields CASSSRDRAYEQYF. Combining the CDR3 with reference TRBV11-1 and TRBJ2-7 gives the whole variable domain EAEVAQSPRYKITEKSQAVAFWCDPISGHATLYWYRQILGQGPELLVQFQDESVVDDSQLPKDRFSAERLKGVDSTLKIQPAELGDSAMYLCASSSRDRAYEQYFGPGTRLTVT.

This clonotype has more than one count but fewer than ten. V gene TRBV5-1 combines with J gene TRBJ2-1; weak D call: TRBD1 (5 bases). The CDR3 covers 17 residues. Trimming took 0 bases from V and 4 from J, leaving 17 bases between them. Germline CDR1 reads SGHRS; CDR2 reads YFSETQ. In DNA form, the CDR3 reads TGCGCCAGCAGCTTGGGCGGTTTTAGGGGCATATACAATGAGCAGTTCTTC. It encodes CASSLGGFRGIYNEQFF.

In its sample, this clonotype was seen many times. The chain joins TRBV20-1 to TRBJ2-1; 8 bases are a match to TRBD2. The CDR3 is made up of 14 amino acids. Trimming removed 3 bases from V and 5 bases from J; junction bases left unmatched: 6. Germline-derived CDR1 and CDR2 are DFQATT and SNEGSKA (reference sequence). CDR3 bases: TGCAGTGCTAGCGGCGGGAGGACTAACAATGAGCAGTTCTTC. Protein: CSASGGRTNNEQFF.

CDR3 bases: TGTGCCAGCGGCTCAGGGGGATGGAGTGACGGGGAGCTGTTTTTT. Encoded protein: CASGSGGWSDGELFF. V usage is TRBV27 and J usage is TRBJ2-2; 7 nucleotides agree with TRBD1. With 8 bases clipped from V and 7 bases from J, the junction kept 13 bases outside the gene matches. In germline, CDR1 is MNHEY, CDR2 SMNVEV (reference sequence). The CDR3 spans 15 residues.

This clonotype occurred many times. The chain has TRBV20-1 and TRBJ2-2; TRBD2 matches 13 bases. This CDR3 spans 16 amino acids. CDR1 and CDR2 (germline): DFQATT, SNEGSKA (reference sequence). V lost 5 bases and J lost 1; bases outside the gene matches: 4. The CDR3 loop reads CSAVGLAGMNTGELFF. CDR3 DNA sequence: TGCAGTGCTGTGGGACTAGCGGGAATGAACACCGGGGAGCTGTTTTTT.

In its sample, this clonotype was seen many times. J is TRBJ2-2 and V is TRBV24-1; D might be TRBD2 (6 bases). Germline V gene sequence: CDR1 KGHDR, CDR2 SFDVKD. CDR3 length: 19 residues. Between the trimmed V and J ends, which lost 0 bases and 0 bases, there was a span of 16 bases. The CDR3 DNA follows: TGTGCCACCAGTGATTTGCCCTATCGGGGGAGCCCGAACACCGGGGAGCTGTTTTTT. Its translation is CATSDLPYRGSPNTGELFF.

This chain links TRBV27 with TRBJ2-1, with D hard to call. Germline V lookup: CDR1 MNHEY, CDR2 SMNVEV (reference sequence). The CDR3 is made up of 13 amino acids. Trimming cost V 3 bases and J 8 bases, with 11 bases left between them. The CDR3 loop is CASSFSIGDEQFF. The CDR3, as DNA: TGTGCCAGCAGTTTCTCCATTGGGGATGAGCAGTTCTTC.

The chain employs TRBV19 and TRBJ1-5; TRBD1 matches at 7 bases. The germline gives CDR1 LNHDA, CDR2 SQIVND (reference sequence). V shed 7 bases, J shed 0 bases, and the junction held 6 bases outside the gene matches. This CDR3 is built from 15 residues. The chain's CDR3 is CASNKGAFSNQPQHF. In DNA form, the CDR3 reads TGTGCCAGTAACAAGGGGGCCTTTAGCAATCAGCCCCAGCATTTT.

This clonotype was recorded a few times. The chain joins TRBV7-8 to TRBJ2-5; D might be TRBD1 (7 bases). Germline CDR1 reads SGHVS; CDR2 reads FQNEAQ. The CDR3 is made up of 15 amino acids. V lost 8 bases to trimming and J lost 2 bases, with 18 bases between them. This CDR3 is CASRENRGGQETQYF. The CDR3 region has the DNA TGTGCCAGCCGGGAGAACAGGGGCGGTCAAGAGACCCAGTACTTC.

In regard to this clonotype: One end of the junction fails to match germline, which may point to a read error. The genes are TRBV15 and TRBJ2-5; tentatively, D is TRBD1 (5 bases). The J call may be faulty, since TRBJ2-1 better matches the DNA end. CDR1 is LNHNV and CDR2 is YYDKDF in the germline V gene (reference sequence). The CDR3 is made up of 13 amino acids. CDR3 DNA sequence: TGTGCCGCCAGCAGAGGTTCCGCAGGGGAGCAGTTCTTC. Amino acid sequence: CAASRGSAGEQFF.

This clonotype was seen a handful of times. The chain has TRBV15 and TRBJ1-4; the D is unclear. Germline CDR1 LNHNV, CDR2 YYDKDF (reference sequence). The CDR3 loop spans 15 amino acids. Trimming shortened V by 0 bases and J by 3 bases, and 8 bases separated the two germline ends. CDR3 DNA: TGTGCCACCAGCAGAGAGAGCACGGCTAATGAAAAACTGTTTTTT. It translates to CATSRESTANEKLFF.

V is TRBV6-1 and J is TRBJ2-3, with 7 nucleotides matching TRBD1. The V gene end was trimmed by 6 bases and the J gene end by 1 base; junction bases not matched to a gene: 7. CDR3 length: 15 amino acids. Germline CDR1 and CDR2: MNHNS and SASEGT. CDR3 in amino acids: CASSLTGTRTDTQYF. In nucleotides, the CDR3 is TGTGCCAGCAGCCTGACAGGGACCCGCACAGATACGCAGTATTTT.

Turning to this clonotype: The likely explanation is a read error, given a far larger clone one base away. The V and J genes are TRBV28 and TRBJ2-5, with 8 bases fitting TRBD1. The junction had 22 bases not matched to a gene; V was cut back by 5 bases and J by 11 bases. This CDR3 has 17 amino acids. Germline loops: CDR1 MDHEN, CDR2 SYDVKM. Here the CDR3 DNA reads TGTGCCAGCAGTCCCCAATTGGGCCAGGGGGCTGGTAATGAGCAGTACTTC. Its translation: CASSPQLGQGAGNEQYF.

This clonotype was counted many times. V gene TRBV28 combines with J gene TRBJ2-3; D assignment may be TRBD1 or TRBD2 (5 bases each). Germline CDR1 reads MDHEN; CDR2 reads SYDVKM. The germline V and J ends were trimmed by 8 bases and 7 bases, with 25 bases remaining between them. The CDR3 sequence is 16 residues long. CDR3 bases: TGTGCCAGCTCTATGACCGGGACGCTTCTGCCAAATACGCAGTATTTT. Its protein is CASSMTGTLLPNTQYF.

This clonotype showed up just a few times. V and J are TRBV12-5 and TRBJ2-3; the D is unclear. The germline gives CDR1 LGHNT, CDR2 FRNRAP. CDR3 size: 13 residues. Trimming pared 3 bases from V and 3 bases from J, leaving 7 bases between. CDR3 sequence (DNA): TGTGCTAGTGGTTTCGGAGATACAGATACGCAGTATTTT. Its protein is CASGFGDTDTQYF.

CDR3 residues: CATSKTREIGELFF. The DNA for the CDR3 is TGTGCCACCAGCAAGACGCGGGAGATTGGGGAGCTGTTTTTT. The chain employs TRBV15 and TRBJ2-2; TRBD2 matches 7 bases. The junction had 7 bases not matched to a gene; V was cut back by 4 bases and J by 8 bases. The CDR3 totals 14 residues. Germline loops: CDR1 LNHNV, CDR2 YYDKDF (reference sequence). The full variable domain, its missing parts supplied by reference TRBV15 and TRBJ2-2, is DAMVIQNPRYQVTQFGKPVTLSCSQTLNHNVMYWYQQKSSQAPKLLFHYYDKDFNNEADTPDNFQSRRPNTSFCFLDIRSPGLGDTAMYLCATSKTREIGELFFGEGSRLTVL.

This clonotype was detected many times. V gene TRBV3-1 combines with J gene TRBJ2-7; 7 nucleotides agree with TRBD1. The CDR3 loop spans 14 amino acids. Losses at the gene ends were 5 bases for V and 2 bases for J; bases not matched to a gene: 6. Looked up from germline, CDR1 is LGHDT and CDR2 is YNNKEL (reference sequence). CDR3 sequence: CASSRGQITYEQYF. DNA for the CDR3: TGTGCCAGCAGCAGGGGACAGATTACCTACGAGCAGTACTTC.

This clonotype was counted many times. The chain links TRBV20-1 to TRBJ1-5; the D is unclear. Trimming pared 5 bases from V and 4 bases from J, leaving 12 bases between. The CDR3 runs 13 residues. The germline gives CDR1 DFQATT, CDR2 SNEGSKA (reference sequence). CDR3 region: CSAPPGPNQPQHF. DNA for the CDR3: TGCAGTGCTCCCCCCGGCCCGAATCAGCCCCAGCATTTT.

Ten or more counts support this clonotype. V usage is TRBV28 and J usage is TRBJ2-1; 9 bases are a match to TRBD2. V dropped 3 bases and J dropped 4; count of bases not matched to a gene: 7. Germline V gene sequence: CDR1 MDHEN, CDR2 SYDVKM. This CDR3 contains 16 residues. CDR3 coding DNA: TGTGCCAGCAGTTTGAGACTAGCGGACCTTTACAATGAGCAGTTCTTC. Its protein product is CASSLRLADLYNEQFF.